This T cell receptor (beta chain) was captured by sequencing in a study of T cell repertoires in cytomegalovirus infection (dated by TCRdb to the late 2010s). Some background on the complete study: The HLA type of each donor mattered for the analysis, because public TCR beta signatures pointed to carriage of CMV infection along with the matching HLA type. Beyond this particular receptor, the publication reports: The ex vivo response was dominated by HLA-C-restricted CMV-specific TCR beta clonotypes, which also provided the single most frequent clonotype in two of eight donors. Cumulative frequency of public TCR beta family members discriminated carriers of CMV infection plus the relevant HLA type in this cohort and an independent roughly 330-donor cohort.

Instrument used: Illumina HiSeq 1500. The public reads were run again by TCRdb, first through fastp at Q25 and then through MiXCR, and only productive beta chains were kept. Entries are consolidated by CDR3 protein sequence, retaining the most common genes and DNA. The sample table contains around 74,000 distinct CDR3 sequences; only one count was recorded for around 3.4% of them. The leading ten clones occupy approximately 4.6% of the sample. The CDR3 covers 12 residues, taking in both the cysteine and the phenylalanine. Only the CDR3 DNA is retained, 36 bases long and in frame from the first base. The germline V end is reduced by 7 bases and the J end by 4 bases; junction bases left unmatched: 1. CDR1 and CDR2 are drawn from the germline V gene: SNHLY, FYNNEI. This clonotype came up many times. Its recognized antigen is unknown. No clone much larger than this one lies a single base away; base qualities are absent.

The sequenced sample was PBMCs. The sequence was collected from a human donor in good health (CMV status not recorded). Some clones in this sample may be carry-over from other donors' samples. The chain joins TRBV2 to TRBJ2-3, with 8 central nucleotides matching TRBD2. The DNA is TGTGCCAGCACGGGGGGGTCAGATACGCAGTATTTT. It encodes CASTGGSDTQYF.